These 10 T cell receptor beta chains came from one sample sequenced in a study of shared clonotypes between healthy human individuals. The protocol was immunoSEQ multiplex PCR, while the TCRdb copy is restricted to in-frame clones and leaves out a portion. The sample has more than 550,000 clones; about two thirds are singletons. Sequenced material: memory CD4+ T cells sorted from blood. Subset indicated: CD45RA-negative fraction. These receptors were taken from a woman aged 30 to 39 in good health.

The V gene is TRBV11-3, the J gene TRBJ2-1; D assignment may be TRBD1 or TRBD2 (7 bases each). This CDR3 contains 13 residues. Looked up from germline, CDR1 is SGHNT and CDR2 is YENEEA. The V end was cut by 5 bases, the J end by 8 bases, with 13 bases between. The CDR3 here is CASSLRGRDEQFF. The CDR3 nucleotides are TGTGCCAGCAGCCTCAGGGGGAGGGATGAGCAGTTCTTC.

The CDR3 protein is CASSTSGTSGRGIQYF. The CDR3 DNA sequence: TGTGCCAGCAGCACGTCCGGGACTAGCGGGAGGGGGATCCAGTACTTC. This sequence joins TRBV27 and TRBJ2-5, with TRBD2 matching 16 bases. J gave up 10 bases and V 6 bases, and 11 bases lay outside the gene matches. The CDR3 loop spans 16 amino acids. CDR1 is MNHEY and CDR2 is SMNVEV in the germline V gene (reference sequence).

This rearrangement joins TRBV30 to TRBJ1-5; TRBD1 is a possible D gene (5 bases). Germline V lookup: CDR1 GTSNPN, CDR2 SVGIG (reference sequence). Between the trimmed V and J ends, which lost 0 bases and 2 bases, there was a span of 14 bases. The CDR3 has 16 amino acids. This CDR3 reads CAWSVMGVGGNQPQHF. In nucleotides, the CDR3 is TGTGCCTGGAGTGTAATGGGTGTAGGGGGCAATCAGCCCCAGCATTTT.

The rearrangement links TRBV5-1 to TRBJ2-1; TRBD2 agrees at 9 bases. The CDR3 is made up of 14 amino acids. The germline gives CDR1 SGHRS, CDR2 YFSETQ. Losses at the gene ends were 5 bases for V and 7 bases for J; bases not matched to a gene: 7. CDR3 coding DNA: TGCGCCAGCAGAGGGCTAGCGGGATCAAATGAGCAGTTCTTC. Its protein product is CASRGLAGSNEQFF.

The chain is built from TRBV18 and TRBJ2-2, with 8 bases lining up with TRBD1. The CDR3 is 15 residues long. Per the germline V gene, CDR1 is KGHSH and CDR2 is LQKENI. Unmatched junction bases numbered 1, after V lost 3 bases and J lost 1 base. CDR3 protein: CASSPGQENTGELFF. The CDR3 DNA reads as TGTGCCAGCTCACCGGGACAGGAGAACACCGGGGAGCTGTTTTTT.

Only one count was recorded for this clone. The chain links TRBV11-2 to TRBJ2-7, with TRBD2 matching over 7 bases. CDR3 length: 14 amino acids. The junction had 8 bases not matched to a gene; V was cut back by 3 bases and J by 6 bases. Germline V gene data show CDR1 as SGHAT and CDR2 as FQNNGV. The CDR3 DNA reads as TGTGCCAGCAGCTTCGGACTAGTGGGGCGCGAGCAGTACTTC. Translation gives CASSFGLVGREQYF. Using reference TRBV11-2 and TRBJ2-7 for the parts outside the CDR3, the full variable domain is EAGVAQSPRYKIIEKRQSVAFWCNPISGHATLYWYQQILGQGPKLLIQFQNNGVVDDSQLPKDRFSAERLKGVDSTLKIQPAKLEDSAVYLCASSFGLVGREQYFGPGTRLTVT.

As regards this clone: Additional DNA sequences in this sample encode the identical CDR3. This chain joins TRBV27 and TRBJ2-3; D remains ambiguous. The V end was cut by 6 bases, the J end by 3 bases, with 16 bases between. The CDR3 contains 15 residues. The germline gives CDR1 MNHEY, CDR2 SMNVEV (reference sequence). The CDR3 DNA reads as TGTGCCAGCAGCTTAGGGCTAGTGTTTACAGATACGCAGTATTTT. Protein sequence: CASSLGLVFTDTQYF.

This clone was counted a few times. The chain is built from TRBV21-1 and TRBJ2-5; the table's D call, TRBD2, has no DNA check behind it. TRBV21-1 is termed a pseudogene. The CDR3 totals 15 residues. In DNA, the CDR3 is TGTGCCAGCAGCAAAACCCGCCGCACTGAAGAGACCCAGTACTTC. Its protein is CASSKTRRTEETQYF.

This CDR3 reads CASSFARGTSGLSYEQYF. The DNA for the CDR3 is TGTGCCAGCAGCTTCGCCCGAGGAACTAGCGGGCTCTCCTACGAGCAGTACTTC. The genes are TRBV27 and TRBJ2-7; 9 bases align to TRBD2. The V and J ends lost 6 bases and 0 bases, in that order; junction bases with no gene match: 15. The CDR3 is made up of 18 amino acids. Germline V gene sequence: CDR1 MNHEY, CDR2 SMNVEV (reference sequence).

V usage is TRBV13 and J usage is TRBJ2-5, with D possibly TRBD2 on 5 matching bases. Trimming shortened V by 1 base and J by 1 base, and 7 bases separated the two germline ends. The CDR3 loop spans 14 amino acids. The germline CDR1 and CDR2 sequences are PRHDT and FYEKMQ (reference sequence). CDR3 region: CASSLVATQETQYF. The CDR3, as DNA: TGTGCCAGCAGCTTAGTAGCGACCCAAGAGACCCAGTACTTC.